This T cell receptor (beta chain) was obtained from a study of regulatory T cells in long-lasting Graves disease. This clonotype came up many times. In building TCR beta libraries, iRepertoire HTBI primers were used together with Arm-PCR of CDR3 regions. TCRdb passed the multiplex PCR reads through MiXCR, listing each CDR3 protein once. The table lists approximately 400,000 distinct CDR3 sequences, under 15% of them singletons. Time point: newly diagnosed GD, antithyroid drugs for less than 3 months. The TCR library was prepared using RNA isolated from PBMCs. Looked up from germline, CDR1 is SEHNR and CDR2 is FQNEAQ (reference sequence). The CDR3 is 12 residues long. Trimming left V 1 base short and J 10 bases short, with 8 bases between. This sample also appeared in a second study, on T cells in Graves' hyperthyroidism and ophthalmopathy. That source reports: Recently diagnosed hyperthyroidism of less than 2 months' duration affected patients aged 18 to 65. Primed by the HTBI set, a first-round RT-PCR was run on the TCR CDR3. The blood repertoire included most of the expanded thyroid clonotypes above 0.001.

The genes are TRBV7-9 and TRBJ2-1, with D perhaps matching TRBD1 (6 bases). The clonotype originates from a woman aged 25 to 39 with Graves disease. This specimen was peripheral blood mononuclear cells (PBMCs), taken at new diagnosis, from a patient treated with antithyroid drugs. Here the CDR3 reads CASSLDGTEQFF. The DNA of the CDR3 is TGTGCCAGCAGCTTAGACGGGACAGAGCAGTTCTTC.